This T cell receptor (beta chain) was obtained from a study of blood T cell repertoires in COVID-19. Across the whole study: Sites in the United States, Italy and Spain provided acute and convalescent COVID-19 samples. In each case, the material was cDNA or gDNA derived from T cells, B-cell-depleted T cells, or PBMCs.

Germline V CDR1 and CDR2: LNHDA, SQIVND (reference sequence). The CDR3 contains 16 residues. V was pared by 5 bases and J by 0 bases, with 5 bases of the junction left unmatched. Authors' data handling: Cell counts per sample came from amplifying reference gene primers. Assay: immunoSEQ multiplex PCR; the TCRdb copy retains only in-frame clones and omits some. D and trimming were read from the DNA, whereas the V and J calls and clone size are those reported in that table. Seen here are 150,000 to 200,000 clones, more than 70% observed once, and the top ten hold approximately 4%. The chain uses TRBV19 and TRBJ2-2; 8 bases match TRBD1. Source material: peripheral blood. This clonotype was obtained from a human donor in a cohort sampled during active COVID-19. The CDR3 DNA follows: TGTGCCAGTAGTCGTAAGGGACAGGCGAACACCGGGGAGCTGTTTTTT. This encodes CASSRKGQANTGELFF.